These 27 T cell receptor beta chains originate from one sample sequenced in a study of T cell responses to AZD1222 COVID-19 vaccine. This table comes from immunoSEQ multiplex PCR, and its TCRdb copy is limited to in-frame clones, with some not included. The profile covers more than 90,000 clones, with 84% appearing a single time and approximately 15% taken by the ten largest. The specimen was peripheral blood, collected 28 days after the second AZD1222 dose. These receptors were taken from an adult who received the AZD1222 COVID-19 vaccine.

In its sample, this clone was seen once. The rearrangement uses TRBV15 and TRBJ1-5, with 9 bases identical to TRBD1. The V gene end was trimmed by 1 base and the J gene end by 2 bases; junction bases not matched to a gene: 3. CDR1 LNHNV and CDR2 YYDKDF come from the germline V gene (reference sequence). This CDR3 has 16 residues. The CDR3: CATSRGQGEGNQPQHF. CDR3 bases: TGTGCCACCAGCAGAGGACAGGGGGAGGGCAATCAGCCCCAGCATTTT.

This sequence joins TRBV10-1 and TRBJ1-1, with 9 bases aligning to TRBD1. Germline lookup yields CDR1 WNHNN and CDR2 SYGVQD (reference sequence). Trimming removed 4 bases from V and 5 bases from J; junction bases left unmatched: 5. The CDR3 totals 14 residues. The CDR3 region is CASSAGQGSTEAFF. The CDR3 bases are TGCGCCAGCAGTGCCGGACAGGGGAGTACTGAAGCTTTCTTT.

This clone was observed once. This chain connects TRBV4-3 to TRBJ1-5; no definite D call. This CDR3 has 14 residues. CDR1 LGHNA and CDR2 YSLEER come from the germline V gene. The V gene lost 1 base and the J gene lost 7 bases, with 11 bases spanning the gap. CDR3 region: CASSQGEGRQPQHF. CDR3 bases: TGCGCCAGCAGCCAAGGTGAGGGTCGGCAGCCCCAGCATTTT.

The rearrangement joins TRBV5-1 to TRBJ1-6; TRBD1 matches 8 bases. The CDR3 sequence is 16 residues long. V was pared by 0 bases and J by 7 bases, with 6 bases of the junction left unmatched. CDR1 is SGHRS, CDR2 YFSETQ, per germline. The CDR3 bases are TGCGCCAGCAGCTTGGCAGGACAGGGACCGAATTCACCCCTCCACTTT. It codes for CASSLAGQGPNSPLHF. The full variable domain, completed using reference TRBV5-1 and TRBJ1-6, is KAGVTQTPRYLIKTRGQQVTLSCSPISGHRSVSWYQQTPGQGLQFLFEYFSETQRNKGNFPGRFSGRQFSNSRSEMNVSTLELGDSALYLCASSLAGQGPNSPLHFGNGTRLTVT.

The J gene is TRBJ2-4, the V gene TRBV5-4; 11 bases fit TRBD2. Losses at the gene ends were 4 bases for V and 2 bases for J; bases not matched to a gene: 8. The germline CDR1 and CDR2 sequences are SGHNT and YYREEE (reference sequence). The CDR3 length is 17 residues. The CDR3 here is CASSMGIAGGPKNIQYF. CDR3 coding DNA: TGTGCCAGCAGCATGGGAATAGCGGGGGGGCCCAAAAACATTCAGTACTTC.

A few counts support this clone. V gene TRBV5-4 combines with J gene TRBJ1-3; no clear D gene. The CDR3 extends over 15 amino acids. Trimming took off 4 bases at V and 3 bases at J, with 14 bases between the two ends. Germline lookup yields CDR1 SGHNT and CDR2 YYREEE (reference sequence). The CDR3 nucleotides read TGTGCCAGCAGCCGGAGTAAGGACGGTGGAAACACCATATATTTT. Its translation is CASSRSKDGGNTIYF.

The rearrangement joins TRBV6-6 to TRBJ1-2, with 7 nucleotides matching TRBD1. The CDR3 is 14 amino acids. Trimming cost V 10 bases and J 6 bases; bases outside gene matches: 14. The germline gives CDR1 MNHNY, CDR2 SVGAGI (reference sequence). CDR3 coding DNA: TGTGCCACTGGGGACCGGGACAGACTTAATGGCTACACCTTC. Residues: CATGDRDRLNGYTF.

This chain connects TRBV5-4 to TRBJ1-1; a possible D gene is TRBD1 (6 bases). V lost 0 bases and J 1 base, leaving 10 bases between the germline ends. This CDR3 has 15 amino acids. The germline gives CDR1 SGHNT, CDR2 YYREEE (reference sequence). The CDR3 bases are TGTGCCAGCAGCTTGGATCGGGGGGCGAACACTGAAGCTTTCTTT. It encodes CASSLDRGANTEAFF.

The chain's CDR3 is CASSQGTVTYEQYF. CDR3 nucleotides: TGCGCCAGCAGCCAAGGGACGGTTACCTACGAGCAGTACTTC. This rearrangement joins TRBV4-1 to TRBJ2-7; D is ambiguous. V was clipped by 1 base and J by 2 bases, with 9 bases between them. Germline CDR1 MGHRA, CDR2 YSYEKL. The CDR3 spans 14 residues.

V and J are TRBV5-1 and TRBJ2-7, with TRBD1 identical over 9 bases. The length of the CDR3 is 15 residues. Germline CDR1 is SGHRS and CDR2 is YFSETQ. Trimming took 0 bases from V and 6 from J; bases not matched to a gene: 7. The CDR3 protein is CASSLGGQGSGEQYF. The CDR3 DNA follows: TGCGCCAGCAGCTTGGGGGGACAGGGTTCCGGCGAGCAGTACTTC.

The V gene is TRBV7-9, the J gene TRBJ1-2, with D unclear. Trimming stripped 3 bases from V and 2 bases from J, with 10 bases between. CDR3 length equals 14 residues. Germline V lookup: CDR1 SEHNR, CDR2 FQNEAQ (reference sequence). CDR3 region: CASSFLLANYGYTF. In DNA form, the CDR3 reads TGTGCCAGCAGCTTTTTGTTGGCCAACTATGGCTACACCTTC.

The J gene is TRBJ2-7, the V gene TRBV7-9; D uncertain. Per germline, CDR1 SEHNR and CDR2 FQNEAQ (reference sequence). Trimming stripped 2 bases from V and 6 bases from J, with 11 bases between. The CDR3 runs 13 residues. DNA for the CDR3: TGTGCCAGCAGCTTAAGCCCCAGGACCGAGCAGTACTTC. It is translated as CASSLSPRTEQYF. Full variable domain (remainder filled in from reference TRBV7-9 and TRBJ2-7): DTGVSQNPRHKITKRGQNVTFRCDPISEHNRLYWYRQTLGQGPEFLTYFQNEAQLEKSRLLSDRFSAERPKGSFSTLEIQRTEQGDSAMYLCASSLSPRTEQYFGPGTRLTVT.

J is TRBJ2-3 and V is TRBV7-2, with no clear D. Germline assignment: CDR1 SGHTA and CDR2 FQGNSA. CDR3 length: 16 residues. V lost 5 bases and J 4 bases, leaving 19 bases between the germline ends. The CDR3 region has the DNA TGTGCCAGCAGCCCCCCTCCCGCCAGGCCGGCAGATACGCAGTATTTT. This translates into CASSPPPARPADTQYF.

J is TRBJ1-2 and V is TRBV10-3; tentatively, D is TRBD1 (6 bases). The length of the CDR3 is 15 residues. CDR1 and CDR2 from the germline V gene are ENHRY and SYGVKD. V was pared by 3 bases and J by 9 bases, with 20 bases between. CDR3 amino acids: CAISDGDNNPNRYTF. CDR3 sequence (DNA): TGTGCCATCAGTGACGGGGACAACAACCCGAATCGCTACACCTTC.

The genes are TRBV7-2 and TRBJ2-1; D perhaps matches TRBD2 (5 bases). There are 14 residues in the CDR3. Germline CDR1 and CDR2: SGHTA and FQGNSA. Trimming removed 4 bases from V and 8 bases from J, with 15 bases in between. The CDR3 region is CASSSLRVADEQFF. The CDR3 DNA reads TGTGCCAGCAGCTCCCTGCGGGTGGCGGATGAGCAGTTCTTC.

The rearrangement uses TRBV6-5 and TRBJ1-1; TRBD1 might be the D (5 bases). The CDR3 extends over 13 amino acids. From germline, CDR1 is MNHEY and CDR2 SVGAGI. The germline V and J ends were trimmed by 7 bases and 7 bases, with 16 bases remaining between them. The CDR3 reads CASISGRGLEAFF. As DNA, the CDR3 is TGTGCCAGCATCTCGGGTCGGGGACTTGAAGCTTTCTTT.

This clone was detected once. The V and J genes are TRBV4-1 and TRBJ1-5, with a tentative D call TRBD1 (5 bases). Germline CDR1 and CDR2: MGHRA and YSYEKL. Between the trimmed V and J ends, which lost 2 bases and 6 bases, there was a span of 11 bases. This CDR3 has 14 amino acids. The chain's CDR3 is CASSQRDEGQPQHF. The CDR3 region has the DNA TGCGCCAGCAGCCAACGGGACGAGGGTCAGCCCCAGCATTTT.

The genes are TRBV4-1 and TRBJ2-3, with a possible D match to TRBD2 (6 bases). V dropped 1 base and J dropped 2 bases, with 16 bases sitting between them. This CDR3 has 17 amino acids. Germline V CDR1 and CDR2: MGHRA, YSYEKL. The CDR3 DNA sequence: TGCGCCAGCAGCCAAGGATTCGGGGACTGGTACACAGATACGCAGTATTTT. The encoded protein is CASSQGFGDWYTDTQYF.

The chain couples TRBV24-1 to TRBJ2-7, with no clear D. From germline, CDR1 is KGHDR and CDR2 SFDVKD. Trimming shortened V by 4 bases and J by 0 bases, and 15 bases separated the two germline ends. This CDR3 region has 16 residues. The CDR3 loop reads CATSELAIRSSYEQYF. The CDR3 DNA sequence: TGTGCCACCAGTGAACTGGCAATCAGGAGCTCCTACGAGCAGTACTTC.

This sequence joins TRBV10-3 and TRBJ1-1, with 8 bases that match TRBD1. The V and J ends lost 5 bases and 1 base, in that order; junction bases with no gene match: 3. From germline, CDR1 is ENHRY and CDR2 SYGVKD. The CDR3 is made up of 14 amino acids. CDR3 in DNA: TGTGCCATCAGTACAGGACAGGGGAACACTGAAGCTTTCTTT. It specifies CAISTGQGNTEAFF.

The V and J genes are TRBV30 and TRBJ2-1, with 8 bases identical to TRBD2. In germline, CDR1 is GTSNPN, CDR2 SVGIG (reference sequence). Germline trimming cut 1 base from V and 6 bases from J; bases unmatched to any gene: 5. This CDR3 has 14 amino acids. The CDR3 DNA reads TGTGCCTGGAGTGGGCTAGCGGGTACCAATGAGCAGTTCTTC. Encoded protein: CAWSGLAGTNEQFF.

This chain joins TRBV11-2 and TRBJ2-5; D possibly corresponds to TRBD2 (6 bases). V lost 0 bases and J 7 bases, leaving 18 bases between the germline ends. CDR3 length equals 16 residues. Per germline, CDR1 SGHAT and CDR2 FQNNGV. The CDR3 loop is CASSLDTARGGRTQYF. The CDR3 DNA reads TGTGCCAGCAGCTTAGATACCGCGCGGGGCGGTCGGACCCAGTACTTC.

CDR3 residues: CSAQGYYEQYF. CDR3 DNA sequence: TGCAGTGCTCAGGGATACTACGAGCAGTACTTC. The chain recombines TRBV20-1 with TRBJ2-7, with D perhaps matching TRBD1 (5 bases). The germline V gene has CDR1 DFQATT and CDR2 SNEGSKA (reference sequence). The V end lost 5 bases, the J end lost 3 bases, and 8 bases lay between the germline ends. The CDR3 is 11 residues long.

The CDR3 is CASRLKVPGQETQYF. The CDR3 DNA reads as TGTGCAAGTCGCTTAAAGGTCCCTGGTCAAGAGACCCAGTACTTC. V usage is TRBV12-2 and J usage is TRBJ2-5. TRBV12-2 is termed a pseudogene. The CDR3 totals 15 residues.

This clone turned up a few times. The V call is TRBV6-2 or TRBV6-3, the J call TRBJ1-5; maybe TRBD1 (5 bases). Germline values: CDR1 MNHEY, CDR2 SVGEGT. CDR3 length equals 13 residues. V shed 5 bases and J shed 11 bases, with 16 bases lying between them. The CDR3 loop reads CASSDFNRFTQHF. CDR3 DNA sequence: TGTGCCAGCAGTGACTTTAACAGGTTCACCCAGCATTTT.

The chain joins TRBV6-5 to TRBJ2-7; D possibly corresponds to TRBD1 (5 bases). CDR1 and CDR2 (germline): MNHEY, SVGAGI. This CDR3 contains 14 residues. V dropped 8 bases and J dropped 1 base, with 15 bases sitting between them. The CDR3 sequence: CASGRPTVSYEQYF. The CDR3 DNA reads TGTGCCAGCGGGCGGCCGACAGTTTCCTACGAGCAGTACTTC.

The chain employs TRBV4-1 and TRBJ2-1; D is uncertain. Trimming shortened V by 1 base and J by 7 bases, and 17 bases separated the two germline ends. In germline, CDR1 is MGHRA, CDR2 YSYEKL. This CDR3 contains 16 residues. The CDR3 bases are TGCGCCAGCAGCCAAGCCTCTTCGGGTAGCTTTAATGAGCAGTTCTTC. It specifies CASSQASSGSFNEQFF.